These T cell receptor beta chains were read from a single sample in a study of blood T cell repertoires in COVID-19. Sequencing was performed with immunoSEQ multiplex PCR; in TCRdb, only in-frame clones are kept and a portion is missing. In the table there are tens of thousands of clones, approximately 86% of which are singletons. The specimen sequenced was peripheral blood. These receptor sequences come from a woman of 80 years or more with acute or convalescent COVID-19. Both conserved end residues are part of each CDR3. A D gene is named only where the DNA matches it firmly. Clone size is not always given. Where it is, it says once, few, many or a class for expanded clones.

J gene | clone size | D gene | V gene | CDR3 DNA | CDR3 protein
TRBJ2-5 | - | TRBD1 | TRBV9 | TGTGCCAGCAGCTCGACAGGGGGCGATTGGGAGACCCAGTACTTC | CASSSTGGDWETQYF
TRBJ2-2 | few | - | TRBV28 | TGTGCCAGCAGCCTGCCGGGATCGAACACCGGGGAGCTGTTTTTT | CASSLPGSNTGELFF
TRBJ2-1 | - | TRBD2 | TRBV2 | TGTGCCAGCAGCCCCCAACTAGCGGGGGGGCCCTACAATGAGCAGTTCTTC | CASSPQLAGGPYNEQFF
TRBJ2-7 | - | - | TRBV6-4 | TGTGCCAGCAGCCCCACAGGTGGGGACGAGCAGTACTTC | CASSPTGGDEQYF
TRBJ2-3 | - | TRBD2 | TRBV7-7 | TGTGCTAGCAGCTTAGTCCTAGCGGGGGGGCCTGGTACGCAGTATTTT | CASSLVLAGGPGTQYF
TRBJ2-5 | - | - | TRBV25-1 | TGTGCCAGCAGCGCCAGATCTTCAGGGCAGGAGACCCAGTACTTC | CASSARSSGQETQYF
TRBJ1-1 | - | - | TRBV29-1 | TGCAGCGTTGTTAGGAGTAACACTGAAGCTTTCTTT | CSVVRSNTEAFF
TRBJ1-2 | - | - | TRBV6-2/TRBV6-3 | TGTGCCAGCAGTTACGGGCAATACGGCTACACCTTC | CASSYGQYGYTF
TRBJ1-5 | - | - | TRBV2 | TGTGCCAGCATACAGGGCCGTAATCAGCCCCAGCATTTT | CASIQGRNQPQHF
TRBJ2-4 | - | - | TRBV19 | TGTGCCAGTAGTATAGGGGGGGTTGCCAAAAACATTCAGTACTTT | CASSIGGVAKNIQYF
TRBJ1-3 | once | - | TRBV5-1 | TGCGCCAGCAGCTTTGGGGGGGCCTCTGGAAACACCATATATTTT | CASSFGGASGNTIYF
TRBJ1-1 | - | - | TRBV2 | TGTGCCAGCAGTCCTAGCGGCAAGAACACTGAAGCTTTCTTT | CASSPSGKNTEAFF
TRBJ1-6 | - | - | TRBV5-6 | TGTGCCAGCAGCTTGGGGCAGGGCTTTAATTCACCCCTCCACTTT | CASSLGQGFNSPLHF
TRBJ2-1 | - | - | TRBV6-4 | TGTGCCAGCAGGACCCATGGCGGCAATGAGCAGTTCTTC | CASRTHGGNEQFF
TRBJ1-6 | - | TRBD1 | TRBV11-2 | TGTGCCAGCAGCTTATTGGACAGGGTCCTTTCACCCCTCCACTTT | CASSLLDRVLSPLHF
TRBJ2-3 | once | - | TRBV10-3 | TGTGCCATCAGTACAGGGCTGACAGATACGCAGTATTTT | CAISTGLTDTQYF
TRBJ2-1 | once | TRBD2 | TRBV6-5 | TGTGCCAGCAGTTACTATCCTAGCGGGGACAATGAGCAGTTCTTC | CASSYYPSGDNEQFF
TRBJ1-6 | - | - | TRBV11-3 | TGTGCCAGCAGCTTAGCTTCGGGACAATTCCTTTCACCCCTCCACTTT | CASSLASGQFLSPLHF
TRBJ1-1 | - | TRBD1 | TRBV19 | TGTGCCAGTAGTATAAAGAGGGACAGGGAGGCTGAAGCTTTCTTT | CASSIKRDREAEAFF
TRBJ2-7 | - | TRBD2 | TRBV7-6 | TGTGCCAGCAGTACCTTGGCGGTGGCTAGCGGGGGCCTCTCCTACGAGCAGTACTTC | CASSTLAVASGGLSYEQYF
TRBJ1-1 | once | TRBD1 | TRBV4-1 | TGCGCCAGCAGCCTCGACAGGGTAATGAACACTGAAGCTTTCTTT | CASSLDRVMNTEAFF
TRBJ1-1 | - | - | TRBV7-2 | TGTGCCAGTCACGGGAGGCACGGCAAAGCTTTCTTT | CASHGRHGKAFF
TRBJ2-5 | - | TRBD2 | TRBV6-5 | TGTGCCAGCAGCGGAGCGGGGGCGGCGGAGACCCAGTACTTC | CASSGAGAAETQYF
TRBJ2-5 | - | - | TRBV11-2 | TGTGCCAGCAGCTTAGTCGCCTCTAGTAGCCCTCAAGAGACCCAGTACTTC | CASSLVASSSPQETQYF
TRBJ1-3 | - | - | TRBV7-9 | TGTGCCAGCAGCCCCCAAACTGGAAACACCATATATTTT | CASSPQTGNTIYF
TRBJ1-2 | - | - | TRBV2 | TGTGCCAGCAGCCCCCAGGGGTATGGCTACACCTTC | CASSPQGYGYTF
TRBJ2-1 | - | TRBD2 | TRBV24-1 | TGTGCCACCAGTGATTTTAGTAGCGGGGGCCCCAGCTCCTACAATGAGCAGTTCTTC | CATSDFSSGGPSSYNEQFF
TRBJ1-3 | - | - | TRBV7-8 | TGTGCCAGCAGCTTAGCGTGGGGCACACCGTACTCTGGAAACACCATATATTTT | CASSLAWGTPYSGNTIYF
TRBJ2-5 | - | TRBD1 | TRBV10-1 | TGCGCCAGCAGTGCGACAGGGGATATTGCCGAGACCCAGTACTTC | CASSATGDIAETQYF
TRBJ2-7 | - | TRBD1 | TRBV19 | TGTGCCAGTAGTATAGGTGGGACAGGAAACTACGAGCAGTACTTC | CASSIGGTGNYEQYF
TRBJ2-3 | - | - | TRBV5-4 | TGTGCCAGCAGCTTGGGAGGTTCCACAGATACGCAGTATTTT | CASSLGGSTDTQYF
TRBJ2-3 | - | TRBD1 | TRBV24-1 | TGTGCCACCAGTGATTTGACAGGGGGCGGTTTTAGCACAGATACGCAGTATTTT | CATSDLTGGGFSTDTQYF
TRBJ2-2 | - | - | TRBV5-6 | TGTGCCAGCAGCTTCAGGGGCCGGACCGGGGAGCTGTTTTTT | CASSFRGRTGELFF
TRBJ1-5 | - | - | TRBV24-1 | TGTGCCACCAGTGATGGGCCCCTGGGCGGCAATCAGCCCCAGCATTTT | CATSDGPLGGNQPQHF
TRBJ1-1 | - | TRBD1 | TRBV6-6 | TGTGCCAGCAGCCGCGGACAGGGGAACACTGAAGCTTTCTTT | CASSRGQGNTEAFF
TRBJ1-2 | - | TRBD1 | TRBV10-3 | TGTGCCATCAGTCGACAGGGGCAAGGGGATGGCTACACCTTC | CAISRQGQGDGYTF
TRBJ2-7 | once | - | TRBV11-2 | TGTGCCAGCAGCTTAGCAGGGGACTACGAGCAGTACTTC | CASSLAGDYEQYF
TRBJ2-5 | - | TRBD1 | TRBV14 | TGTGCCAGCAGCCAAGACCTCAGGGGGAAGACCCAGTACTTC | CASSQDLRGKTQYF
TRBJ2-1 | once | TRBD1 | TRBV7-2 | TGTGCCAGCAGCTTAGACAGGGGGTCCTACAATGAGCAGTTCTTC | CASSLDRGSYNEQFF
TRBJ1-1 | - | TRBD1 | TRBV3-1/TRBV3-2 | TGTGCCAGCAGACGAACCGGGACAGGGGACACTGAAGCTTTCTTT | CASRRTGTGDTEAFF
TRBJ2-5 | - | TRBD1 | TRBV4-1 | TGCGCCAGCAGCCATCCGGGACAGGGTAAAGAGACCCAGTACTTC | CASSHPGQGKETQYF
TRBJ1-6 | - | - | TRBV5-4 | TGTGCCAGCAGCTTGTCTCCCTCCTATAATTCACCCCTCCACTTT | CASSLSPSYNSPLHF
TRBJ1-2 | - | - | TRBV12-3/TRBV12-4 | TGTGCCACCTTTGACGACAGGCCTCGGGGCTACACCTTC | CATFDDRPRGYTF
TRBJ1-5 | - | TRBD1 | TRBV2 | TGTGCCAGCAGTGACGAGACAGGGGTTGGCAATCAGCCCCAGCATTTT | CASSDETGVGNQPQHF
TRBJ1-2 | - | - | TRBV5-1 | TGCGCCAGCAGCTTGGGACAGGCTGGCTACACCTTC | CASSLGQAGYTF
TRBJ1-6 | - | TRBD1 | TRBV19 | TGTGCCAGTGGGTCGGGACAGGGAAATTCACCCCTCCACTTT | CASGSGQGNSPLHF
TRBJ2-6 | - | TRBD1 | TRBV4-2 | TGTGCCAGCAGCCAAGAGGGACAGTCCCGCCCTGGGGCCAACGTCCTGACTTTC | CASSQEGQSRPGANVLTF
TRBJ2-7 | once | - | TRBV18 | TGTGCCAGCTCAGGGGCAGGGGAGCAGTACTTC | CASSGAGEQYF
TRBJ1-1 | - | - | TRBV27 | TGTGCCAGCAGTCACAGGGTGGCCGACACTGAAGCTTTCTTT | CASSHRVADTEAFF
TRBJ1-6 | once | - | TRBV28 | TGTGCCAGCAGTCCCGGGGGGCGGGGGTATAATTCACCCCTCCACTTT | CASSPGGRGYNSPLHF